Below are 11 T cell receptor beta chains sequenced from a single sample in a study of cytomegalovirus exposure and HLA in healthy donors. This PCR relied on a set of 60 Vbeta primers and 13 Jbeta primers. Sequenced by immunoSEQ multiplex PCR; TCRdb stores in-frame clones only, minus some. Here the sample spans roughly 90,000 clones, 85% to 90% being singletons. Sequencing was done on a sample of PBMCs. The receptors originated from a man aged 18 to 30 in good health and CMV-seronegative.

The rearrangement uses TRBV28 and TRBJ2-5, with TRBD2 matching 13 bases. Germline CDR1 and CDR2: MDHEN and SYDVKM. The CDR3 covers 15 residues. V lost 8 bases and J lost 5; bases outside the gene matches: 8. The CDR3: CASAGLAGSRETQYF. The CDR3 bases are TGTGCCAGCGCGGGACTAGCGGGATCGAGGGAGACCCAGTACTTC.

The rearrangement links TRBV7-2 to TRBJ2-7, with D unclear. Trimming stripped 4 bases from V and 3 bases from J, with 10 bases between. CDR3 length: 13 amino acids. Germline CDR1 SGHTA, CDR2 FQGNSA. This CDR3 reads CASSSASGYEQYF. The CDR3 region has the DNA TGTGCCAGCAGCTCTGCTTCGGGCTACGAGCAGTACTTC.

V gene TRBV11-2 combines with J gene TRBJ2-3; D is perhaps TRBD1 (6 bases). This CDR3 has 18 residues. Germline lookup yields CDR1 SGHAT and CDR2 FQNNGV. Trimming shortened V by 4 bases and J by 3 bases, and 23 bases separated the two germline ends. The CDR3 loop reads CASSSRSGHFLGTDTQYF. For the CDR3, the DNA is TGTGCCAGCAGCTCACGATCGGGACATTTCCTTGGTACAGATACGCAGTATTTT.

V gene TRBV7-2 combines with J gene TRBJ1-5; D possibly corresponds to TRBD1 (5 bases). V lost 3 bases, J lost 5 bases, and 11 bases lay in between. Germline V gene sequence: CDR1 SGHTA, CDR2 FQGNSA. The CDR3 sequence is 14 residues long. CDR3 nucleotides: TGTGCCAGCAGCTTTGCAGGGCCACATCAGCCCCAGCATTTT. It is translated as CASSFAGPHQPQHF.

The chain recombines TRBV14 with TRBJ1-4; the match to TRBD1 covers 8 bases. The CDR3 contains 18 residues. Germline values: CDR1 SGHDN, CDR2 FVKESK. J gave up 7 bases and V 4 bases, and 17 bases lay outside the gene matches. CDR3 loop: CASSRTGGSALAREKLFF. The CDR3 bases are TGTGCCAGCAGCCGCACAGGGGGGTCGGCGCTGGCACGTGAAAAACTGTTTTTT.

The chain has TRBV5-8 and TRBJ2-7; TRBD2 is a possible D gene (6 bases). The CDR3 runs to 14 residues. Germline CDR1 reads SGHTS; CDR2 reads YDEGEE. V was cut by 3 bases and J by 6 bases, with 16 bases left in between. This chain's CDR3 is CASSWGLTSGEQYF. CDR3 nucleotides: TGTGCCAGCAGCTGGGGACTTACCTCCGGCGAGCAGTACTTC.

This clone showed up just once. The rearrangement joins TRBV28 to TRBJ2-2; 10 bases align to TRBD1. V gave up 6 bases and J gave up 6 bases; unmatched junction bases: 10. The CDR3 has 16 residues. Germline lookup yields CDR1 MDHEN and CDR2 SYDVKM. The CDR3 sequence: CASSAPGQGLPGELFF. The CDR3 DNA is TGTGCCAGCAGCGCGCCGGGACAGGGGCTTCCCGGGGAGCTGTTTTTT.

The rearrangement links TRBV7-8 to TRBJ1-1; D remains ambiguous. CDR3 length: 12 amino acids. CDR1 is SGHVS and CDR2 is FQNEAQ in the germline V gene. V lost 3 bases, J lost 4 bases, and 6 bases lay in between. The CDR3 loop reads CASSFSRTEAFF. The CDR3 DNA reads as TGTGCCAGCAGCTTTTCCCGCACTGAAGCTTTCTTT.

This rearrangement joins TRBV27 to TRBJ2-5, with TRBD1 identical over 9 bases. The CDR3 spans 13 residues. In germline, CDR1 is MNHEY, CDR2 SMNVEV (reference sequence). V was pared by 8 bases and J by 4 bases, with 5 bases of the junction left unmatched. The CDR3 DNA reads TGTGCCAGCGGGTACAGGGGGCGAGAGACCCAGTACTTC. As protein: CASGYRGRETQYF.

V gene TRBV11-2 combines with J gene TRBJ1-2; 7 bases map to TRBD1. This CDR3 is 17 amino acids long. CDR1 and CDR2 (germline): SGHAT, FQNNGV. Trimming took 5 bases from V and 6 from J; bases not matched to a gene: 18. CDR3 in DNA: TGTGCCAGCAGCCATCGTCGCCCGGGACAGAACAAGAATGGCTACACCTTC. Its translation is CASSHRRPGQNKNGYTF.

In this sample, this clone turned up a few times. The gene calls are TRBV4-3 and TRBJ1-4; possibly TRBD1 for D (6 bases). V lost 0 bases to trimming and J lost 8 bases, with 13 bases between them. The CDR3 totals 15 residues. The germline gives CDR1 LGHNA, CDR2 YSLEER. CDR3 bases: TGCGCCAGCAGCCAAGATCGCCAGGGGTGGGAAAAACTGTTTTTT. Residues: CASSQDRQGWEKLFF.